Below are 19 T cell receptor beta chains sequenced from a single sample in a study of beta chain features in type 1 diabetes. Reverse transcribing all isolated RNA meant expressed TCRB transcripts were sequenced. Method: immunoSEQ multiplex PCR; TCRdb's copy keeps in-frame clones and lacks some. The table lists about 140,000 clones, over 8% of them singletons, with 0.5% to 0.65% in the top ten. The sequenced material came from central memory CD4+ T cells from blood. These receptors originate from a woman between 35 and 50 years old in good health.

This clone came up a few times. This chain uses TRBV7-2 with TRBJ2-5; 8 bases are shared with TRBD2. V dropped 8 bases and J dropped 5; count of bases not matched to a gene: 10. Germline V gene sequence: CDR1 SGHTA, CDR2 FQGNSA. There are 14 residues in the CDR3. The CDR3 DNA reads TGTGCCAGCGCAAAGACTAGCGTGTCGGAGACCCAGTACTTC. Protein sequence: CASAKTSVSETQYF.

This clone was detected a few times. This rearrangement joins TRBV7-9 to TRBJ2-7, with a possible D match to TRBD2 (5 bases). Germline-derived CDR1 and CDR2 are SEHNR and FQNEAQ (reference sequence). There are 13 residues in the CDR3. Trimming cost V 1 base and J 3 bases, with 7 bases left between them. The chain's CDR3 is CASSLVRGYEQYF. CDR3 coding DNA: TGTGCCAGCAGCTTAGTACGGGGCTACGAGCAGTACTTC. Looking up the rest from reference TRBV7-9 and TRBJ2-7 gives the full variable domain: DTGVSQNPRHKITKRGQNVTFRCDPISEHNRLYWYRQTLGQGPEFLTYFQNEAQLEKSRLLSDRFSAERPKGSFSTLEIQRTEQGDSAMYLCASSLVRGYEQYFGPGTRLTVT.

This chain links TRBV11-2 with TRBJ1-1; no reliable D call. V was pared by 3 bases and J by 5 bases, with 10 bases between. This CDR3 is 13 amino acids long. The germline gives CDR1 SGHAT, CDR2 FQNNGV. CDR3 residues: CASSFTGRTEAFF. DNA for the CDR3: TGTGCCAGCAGCTTCACGGGTAGAACTGAAGCTTTCTTT.

This clone was observed a handful of times. This rearrangement joins TRBV18 to TRBJ1-1, with D hard to call. Germline loops: CDR1 KGHSH, CDR2 LQKENI. The CDR3 consists of 15 residues. The V and J ends lost 1 base and 5 bases respectively, with 14 bases between them. CDR3 nucleotides: TGTGCCAGCTCACCACGGGCGGGGTTGGGGACTGAAGCTTTCTTT. It translates to CASSPRAGLGTEAFF. The full variable domain, rest sourced from reference TRBV18 and TRBJ1-1, is NAGVMQNPRHLVRRRGQEARLRCSPMKGHSHVYWYRQLPEEGLKFMVYLQKENIIDESGMPKERFSAEFPKEGPSILRIQQVVRGDSAAYFCASSPRAGLGTEAFFGQGTRLTVV.

V usage is TRBV19 and J usage is TRBJ2-7, with 7 bases aligning to TRBD1. The trim removed 5 bases at V and 3 bases at J, leaving 7 bases unmatched. The germline gives CDR1 LNHDA, CDR2 SQIVND (reference sequence). The CDR3 extends over 14 amino acids. CDR3 nucleotides: TGTGCCAGTAGTCCAAGCCCAGGGGGCTACGAGCAGTACTTC. Its protein product is CASSPSPGGYEQYF.

The chain uses TRBV6-6 and TRBJ1-1; 11 bases are a match to TRBD1. V shed 5 bases, J shed 6 bases, and the junction held 5 bases outside the gene matches. The germline V gene has CDR1 MNHNY and CDR2 SVGAGI (reference sequence). CDR3 length: 14 amino acids. The chain's CDR3 is CASSGRTGGSEAFF. CDR3 nucleotide sequence: TGTGCCAGCAGTGGTAGGACAGGGGGCTCTGAAGCTTTCTTT.

This clone was observed many times. J is TRBJ2-5 and V is TRBV2, with 11 bases fitting TRBD1. CDR1 is SNHLY, CDR2 FYNNEI, per germline. This CDR3 region has 17 residues. The V gene end was trimmed by 3 bases and the J gene end by 5 bases; junction bases not matched to a gene: 11. CDR3 DNA sequence: TGTGCCAGCAGTGACCCTTGGGTGGACAGGGGGCATGAGACCCAGTACTTC. This codes for CASSDPWVDRGHETQYF.

The chain combines TRBV10-3 with TRBJ1-5; 7 nucleotides align to TRBD1. The germline V gene has CDR1 ENHRY and CDR2 SYGVKD. The CDR3 consists of 14 residues. The junction had 5 bases not matched to a gene; V was cut back by 5 bases and J by 4 bases. CDR3 residues: CAISPTGENQPQHF. In nucleotides, the CDR3 is TGTGCCATCAGTCCAACAGGGGAAAATCAGCCCCAGCATTTT.

This clone has at least ten counts. V gene TRBV29-1 combines with J gene TRBJ2-7; TRBD1 agrees at 10 bases. The J segment lost 6 bases and the V segment lost 4 bases, leaving 6 bases of the junction unmatched. Germline CDR1 is SQVTM and CDR2 is ANQGSEA. This CDR3 is built from 13 residues. The CDR3 is CSVVAGTGAEQYF. The CDR3 nucleotides are TGCAGCGTTGTCGCTGGGACAGGGGCCGAGCAGTACTTC.

This clone was found a few times. The chain is built from TRBV7-9 and TRBJ1-2; the D is unclear. This CDR3 has 12 residues. CDR1 and CDR2 (germline): SEHNR, FQNEAQ (reference sequence). The ends were cut back, 6 bases at V and 8 bases at J, with 13 bases in the middle. This CDR3 is CASSGYYGGYTF. Written as DNA, the CDR3 is TGTGCCAGCAGTGGGTACTATGGGGGCTACACCTTC.

This clone has a handful of counts. The chain uses TRBV18 and TRBJ2-3; 8 bases map to TRBD2. Germline V gene sequence: CDR1 KGHSH, CDR2 LQKENI. J lost 2 bases, V lost 3 bases, and 7 bases had no gene match. There are 16 residues in the CDR3. The CDR3 coding sequence is TGTGCCAGCTCACCGGGCGGACTAGCCTCCACAGATACGCAGTATTTT. Translation gives CASSPGGLASTDTQYF.

A remark on this clone: The junction shows a germline mismatch at one end, possibly a read error. The rearrangement links TRBV9 to TRBJ1-2; D unresolved. The CDR3 loop spans 14 amino acids. The germline gives CDR1 SGDLS, CDR2 YYNGEE. DNA of the CDR3: TGTGCCAGCAGCGTAGCGAGTGCTAATTATGGCTACACCTTC. This sequence encodes CASSVASANYGYTF.

This clone was detected a few times. V and J are TRBV6-5 and TRBJ2-7; the D gene is possibly TRBD1 (5 bases). CDR1 MNHEY and CDR2 SVGAGI come from the germline V gene. With 5 bases removed from V and 4 bases from J, the gap between germline ends came to 18 bases. The CDR3 contains 15 residues. CDR3 sequence: CASSTPRGRQYEQYF. DNA for the CDR3: TGTGCCAGCAGTACTCCTAGGGGTCGGCAGTACGAGCAGTACTTC.

The chain recombines TRBV29-1 with TRBJ1-1; weak D call: TRBD1 (6 bases). Germline CDR1 reads SQVTM; CDR2 reads ANQGSEA. The CDR3 is 12 amino acids. V shed 5 bases and J shed 11 bases, with 18 bases lying between them. In nucleotides, the CDR3 is TGCAGCGTTCCCGGGCAGGGGAGATTCGCTTTCTTT. It translates to CSVPGQGRFAFF.

The V gene is TRBV19, the J gene TRBJ2-7, with 8 bases that match TRBD2. Unmatched junction bases numbered 9, after V lost 6 bases and J lost 5 bases. Germline V gene sequence: CDR1 LNHDA, CDR2 SQIVND (reference sequence). CDR3 length: 14 amino acids. CDR3 DNA sequence: TGTGCCAGTAGATCCCGGGGGGGCGGAAACGAGCAGTACTTC. Residues: CASRSRGGGNEQYF.

CDR3 region: CASSQTGQDQPQHF. For the CDR3, the DNA is TGTGCCAGCAGCCAGACAGGGCAGGATCAGCCCCAGCATTTT. The chain employs TRBV7-6 and TRBJ1-5, with 7 bases lining up with TRBD1. J was trimmed by 5 bases and V by 5 bases; bases with no gene match: 6. There are 14 residues in the CDR3. Germline V gene data show CDR1 as SGHVS and CDR2 as FNYEAQ.

This chain uses TRBV5-1 with TRBJ1-4, with 7 nucleotides matching TRBD1. Germline CDR1 and CDR2: SGHRS and YFSETQ. The CDR3 totals 14 residues. The J segment lost 5 bases and the V segment lost 5 bases, leaving 6 bases of the junction unmatched. Here the CDR3 DNA reads TGCGCCAGCAGTTTCGGGACAGCCAATGAAAAACTGTTTTTT. It translates to CASSFGTANEKLFF. Filled out from reference TRBV5-1 and TRBJ1-4, the complete variable domain reads KAGVTQTPRYLIKTRGQQVTLSCSPISGHRSVSWYQQTPGQGLQFLFEYFSETQRNKGNFPGRFSGRQFSNSRSEMNVSTLELGDSALYLCASSFGTANEKLFFGSGTQLSVL.

This chain connects TRBV13 to TRBJ2-1; D is possibly TRBD2 (6 bases). Deletions cut 5 bases from V and 3 bases from J, with 17 bases between. The CDR3 runs to 16 residues. Germline CDR1 PRHDT, CDR2 FYEKMQ (reference sequence). CDR3 protein: CASSPPAGINYNEQFF. Here the CDR3 DNA reads TGTGCCAGCAGCCCCCCCGCGGGAATCAACTACAATGAGCAGTTCTTC. The full variable domain, its missing parts supplied by reference TRBV13 and TRBJ2-1, is AAGVIQSPRHLIKEKRETATLKCYPIPRHDTVYWYQQGPGQDPQFLISFYEKMQSDKGSIPDRFSAQQFSDYHSELNMSSLELGDSALYFCASSPPAGINYNEQFFGPGTRLTVL.

This clone was seen a few times. The chain links TRBV10-3 to TRBJ2-5; a weak D match, TRBD2 (7 bases). This CDR3 is built from 15 residues. V lost 0 bases and J lost 1, with 9 bases in between. The germline gives CDR1 ENHRY, CDR2 SYGVKD. This chain's CDR3 is CAISESRGPQETQYF. In DNA, the CDR3 is TGTGCCATCAGTGAGTCGCGGGGGCCCCAAGAGACCCAGTACTTC.